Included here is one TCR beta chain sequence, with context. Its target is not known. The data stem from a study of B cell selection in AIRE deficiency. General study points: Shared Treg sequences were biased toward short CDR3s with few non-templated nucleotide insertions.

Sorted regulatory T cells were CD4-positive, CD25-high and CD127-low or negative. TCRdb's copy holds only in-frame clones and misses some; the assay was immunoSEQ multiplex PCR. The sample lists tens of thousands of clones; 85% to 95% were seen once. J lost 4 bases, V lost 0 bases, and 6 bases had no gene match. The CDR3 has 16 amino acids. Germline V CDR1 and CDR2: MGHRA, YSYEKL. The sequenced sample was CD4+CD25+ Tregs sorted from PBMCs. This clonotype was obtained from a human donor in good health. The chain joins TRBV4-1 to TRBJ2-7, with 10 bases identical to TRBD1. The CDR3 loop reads CASSQDPGQGSYEQYF. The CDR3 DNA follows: TGCGCCAGCAGCCAAGATCCGGGACAGGGGTCATACGAGCAGTACTTC.